The rows below give T cell receptor beta chains drawn from one sample of a study of cytomegalovirus exposure and HLA in healthy donors. The table came from immunoSEQ multiplex PCR; TCRdb's copy has only in-frame clones and leaves some out. The sample consists of about 98,000 clones, approximately 82% of them appearing once. The sequencing sample was made of PBMCs. These receptors originate from a female donor in good health and CMV-seropositive. CDR3s include the opening cysteine and the closing phenylalanine or tryptophan. Fields, in order: D gene, clone size, J gene, V gene, CDR3 protein, CDR3 DNA. A D gene is named only where the DNA matches it firmly. Rows may omit the clone size; those that give it use once, few, many or a size class.

TRBD1,few,TRBJ1-6,TRBV30,CAWRRGLDSPLHF,TGTGCCTGGAGAAGGGGGCTGGATTCACCCCTCCACTTT
-,-,TRBJ1-1,TRBV5-4,CASSLVGLNTEAFF,TGTGCCAGCAGCTTGGTGGGGCTGAACACTGAAGCTTTCTTT
TRBD2,-,TRBJ2-1,TRBV30,CAWSERGDPHNEQFF,TGTGCCTGGAGCGAGCGGGGGGATCCCCACAATGAGCAGTTCTTC
TRBD1,-,TRBJ1-1,TRBV7-9,CASSRQGPVEAFF,TGTGCCAGCAGCCGACAGGGCCCGGTTGAAGCTTTCTTT
-,-,TRBJ2-7,TRBV4-1,CASSQGPRTPRQYF,TGCGCCAGCAGCCAAGGCCCAAGGACTCCCCGGCAGTACTTC
TRBD2,once,TRBJ2-3,TRBV30,CAWSATSGSTDTQYF,TGTGCCTGGAGTGCAACTAGCGGAAGCACAGATACGCAGTATTTT
-,-,TRBJ1-2,TRBV14,CASSQRGGLKEYGYTF,TGTGCCAGCAGCCAAAGAGGAGGACTTAAAGAGTATGGCTACACCTTC
TRBD1,-,TRBJ2-3,TRBV29-1,CSVGQQGVTDTQYF,TGCAGCGTTGGTCAACAGGGGGTCACAGATACGCAGTATTTT
-,-,TRBJ2-5,TRBV2,CASQAQETQYF,TGTGCCAGCCAGGCCCAAGAGACCCAGTACTTC
TRBD1,-,TRBJ1-2,TRBV18,CASSQPGGGGYTF,TGTGCCAGCTCACAACCAGGGGGCGGCGGCTACACCTTC
TRBD2,-,TRBJ2-1,TRBV6-5,CASSSYTSGRDNEQFF,TGTGCCAGCAGTTCCTACACTAGCGGGAGGGACAATGAGCAGTTCTTC
-,-,TRBJ1-5,TRBV6-1,CASSERGGLGNQPQHF,TGTGCCAGCAGTGAGAGAGGAGGGCTCGGCAATCAGCCCCAGCATTTT
TRBD2,-,TRBJ2-7,TRBV11-2,CASSPPGGGKNEQYF,TGTGCCAGCAGCCCGCCCGGGGGGGGCAAAAACGAGCAGTACTTC
-,-,TRBJ1-5,TRBV19,CASSEQGISNQPQHF,TGTGCCAGTAGTGAACAGGGTATAAGCAATCAGCCCCAGCATTTT
TRBD1,-,TRBJ1-1,TRBV7-9,CASSVTTGALNTEAFF,TGTGCCAGCAGCGTGACGACAGGGGCCCTGAACACTGAAGCTTTCTTT
TRBD2,once,TRBJ2-2,TRBV19,CASSIVTSGVNTGELFF,TGTGCCAGTAGTATAGTGACTAGCGGGGTAAACACCGGGGAGCTGTTTTTT
TRBD2,-,TRBJ2-7,TRBV6-6,CATRLAGAGEQYF,TGTGCCACCCGACTAGCGGGAGCAGGAGAGCAGTACTTC